This entry is about one T cell receptor (beta chain). Its specificity is unknown. The data stem from a study of shared clonotypes between healthy human individuals. Trimming removed 5 bases at V and 0 bases at J, with 10 bases between. There are 14 residues in the CDR3. Germline CDR1 and CDR2: LNHDA and SQIVND (reference sequence). Sequencing was performed with immunoSEQ multiplex PCR; in TCRdb, only in-frame clones are kept and a portion is missing. The table includes around 700,000 clones, around 72% detected once. Study-level results: Among donors, the sharing of clonotypes was expected to be influenced by sequencing depth.

The chain has TRBV19 and TRBJ1-1, with a weak D call TRBD1 (6 bases). This clonotype was obtained from a woman aged 30 to 39 in good health. The sequenced sample was memory CD4+ T cells sorted from blood. Stated subset: CD45RA-negative fraction. CDR3 sequence reads: CASSPQGMNTEAFF. Written as DNA, the CDR3 is TGTGCCAGTAGTCCACAGGGCATGAACACTGAAGCTTTCTTT.